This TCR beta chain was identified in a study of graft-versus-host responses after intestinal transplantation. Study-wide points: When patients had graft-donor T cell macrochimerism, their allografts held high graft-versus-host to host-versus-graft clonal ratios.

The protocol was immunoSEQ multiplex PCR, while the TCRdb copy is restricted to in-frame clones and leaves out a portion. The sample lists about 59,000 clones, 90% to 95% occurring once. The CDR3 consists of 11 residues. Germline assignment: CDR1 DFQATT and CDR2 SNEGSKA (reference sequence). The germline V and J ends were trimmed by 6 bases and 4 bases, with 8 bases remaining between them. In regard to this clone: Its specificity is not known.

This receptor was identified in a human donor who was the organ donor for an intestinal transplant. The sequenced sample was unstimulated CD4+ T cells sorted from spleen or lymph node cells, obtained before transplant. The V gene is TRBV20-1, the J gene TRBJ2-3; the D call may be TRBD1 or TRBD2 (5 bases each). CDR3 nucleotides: TGCAGTGCCAGGGAGTCAGATACGCAGTATTTT. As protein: CSARESDTQYF.